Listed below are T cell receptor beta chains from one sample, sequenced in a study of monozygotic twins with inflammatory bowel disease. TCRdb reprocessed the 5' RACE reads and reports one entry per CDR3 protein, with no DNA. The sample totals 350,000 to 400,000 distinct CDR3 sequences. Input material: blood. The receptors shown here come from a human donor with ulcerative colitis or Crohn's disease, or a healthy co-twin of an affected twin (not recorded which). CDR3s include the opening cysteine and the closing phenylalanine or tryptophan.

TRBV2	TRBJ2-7	CACIRDRGSREQYF
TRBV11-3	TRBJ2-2	CASSLTLTANTGELFF
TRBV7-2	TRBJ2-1	CASSGGGAVNEQFF
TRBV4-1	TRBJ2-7	CASSHPGPSYEQYF
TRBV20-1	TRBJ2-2	CSASPTRGYTGELFF
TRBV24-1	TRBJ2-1	CATSDWDRGQDEQFF
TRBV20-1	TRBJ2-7	CSASGPIGQYF
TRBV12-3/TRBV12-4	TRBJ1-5	CASSLNRGPQPQHF
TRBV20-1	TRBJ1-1	CSARGRAGTEAFF
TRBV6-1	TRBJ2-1	CASSVQITYNEQFF
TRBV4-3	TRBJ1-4	CASSQDLGAAGDEKLFF
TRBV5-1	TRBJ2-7	CASSPTPWEGAIEEQYF
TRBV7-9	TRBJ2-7	CASRQTGDEQYF
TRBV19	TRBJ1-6	CASSRRRQAGNSPLHF
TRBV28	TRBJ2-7	CASGGQVISYEQYF
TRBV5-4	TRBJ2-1	CASSLVSMGSYNEQFF